This T cell receptor beta chain comes out of a study of cytomegalovirus exposure and HLA in healthy donors. Study-level background: Earlier results showed some 120 million unique TCR beta sequences derived from roughly 180 million T cells. Findings and limits, study-wide: Most TCR beta V segments were productive about 87% or about 30% of the time in an earlier analysis.

V shed 3 bases, J shed 0 bases, and the junction held 3 bases outside the gene matches. This CDR3 has 15 amino acids. Germline V gene data show CDR1 as SGHTA and CDR2 as FQGNSA. The PCR contained 60 Vbeta and 13 Jbeta primers. Clones were read by immunoSEQ multiplex PCR, and TCRdb kept only the in-frame ones, dropping some. The sample lists about 160,000 clones, roughly 85% occurring once. This clone has a handful of counts. Antigen specificity is unknown. The J gene is TRBJ2-7, the V gene TRBV7-2; TRBD1 matches 9 bases. Sequencing was performed on PBMCs. This TCR was sampled from a man aged 18-30 years in good health and CMV-seropositive. The CDR3 reads CASSFLTGGSYEQYF. The CDR3 DNA sequence: TGTGCCAGCAGCTTTCTGACAGGGGGCTCCTACGAGCAGTACTTC. Variable domain in full (rest from reference TRBV7-2 and TRBJ2-7): GAGVSQSPSNKVTEKGKDVELRCDPISGHTALYWYRQSLGQGLEFLIYFQGNSAPDKSGLPSDRFSAERTGGSVSTLTIQRTQQEDSAVYLCASSFLTGGSYEQYFGPGTRLTVT.